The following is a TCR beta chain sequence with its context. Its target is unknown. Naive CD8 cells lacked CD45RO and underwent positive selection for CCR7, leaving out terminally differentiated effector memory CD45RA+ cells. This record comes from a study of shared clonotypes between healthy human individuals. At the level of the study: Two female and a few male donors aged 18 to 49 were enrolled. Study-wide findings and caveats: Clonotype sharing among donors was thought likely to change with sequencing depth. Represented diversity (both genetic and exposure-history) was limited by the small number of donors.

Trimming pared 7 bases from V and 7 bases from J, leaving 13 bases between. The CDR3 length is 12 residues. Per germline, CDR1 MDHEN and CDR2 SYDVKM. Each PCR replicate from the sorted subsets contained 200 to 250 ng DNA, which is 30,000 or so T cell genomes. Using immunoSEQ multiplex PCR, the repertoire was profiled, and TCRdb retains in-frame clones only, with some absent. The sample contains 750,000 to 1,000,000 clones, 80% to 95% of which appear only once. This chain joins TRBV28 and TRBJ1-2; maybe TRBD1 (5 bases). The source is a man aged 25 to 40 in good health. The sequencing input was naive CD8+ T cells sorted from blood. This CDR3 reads CASTAGYFGYTF. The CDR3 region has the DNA TGTGCCAGCACCGCAGGGTATTTTGGCTACACCTTC.